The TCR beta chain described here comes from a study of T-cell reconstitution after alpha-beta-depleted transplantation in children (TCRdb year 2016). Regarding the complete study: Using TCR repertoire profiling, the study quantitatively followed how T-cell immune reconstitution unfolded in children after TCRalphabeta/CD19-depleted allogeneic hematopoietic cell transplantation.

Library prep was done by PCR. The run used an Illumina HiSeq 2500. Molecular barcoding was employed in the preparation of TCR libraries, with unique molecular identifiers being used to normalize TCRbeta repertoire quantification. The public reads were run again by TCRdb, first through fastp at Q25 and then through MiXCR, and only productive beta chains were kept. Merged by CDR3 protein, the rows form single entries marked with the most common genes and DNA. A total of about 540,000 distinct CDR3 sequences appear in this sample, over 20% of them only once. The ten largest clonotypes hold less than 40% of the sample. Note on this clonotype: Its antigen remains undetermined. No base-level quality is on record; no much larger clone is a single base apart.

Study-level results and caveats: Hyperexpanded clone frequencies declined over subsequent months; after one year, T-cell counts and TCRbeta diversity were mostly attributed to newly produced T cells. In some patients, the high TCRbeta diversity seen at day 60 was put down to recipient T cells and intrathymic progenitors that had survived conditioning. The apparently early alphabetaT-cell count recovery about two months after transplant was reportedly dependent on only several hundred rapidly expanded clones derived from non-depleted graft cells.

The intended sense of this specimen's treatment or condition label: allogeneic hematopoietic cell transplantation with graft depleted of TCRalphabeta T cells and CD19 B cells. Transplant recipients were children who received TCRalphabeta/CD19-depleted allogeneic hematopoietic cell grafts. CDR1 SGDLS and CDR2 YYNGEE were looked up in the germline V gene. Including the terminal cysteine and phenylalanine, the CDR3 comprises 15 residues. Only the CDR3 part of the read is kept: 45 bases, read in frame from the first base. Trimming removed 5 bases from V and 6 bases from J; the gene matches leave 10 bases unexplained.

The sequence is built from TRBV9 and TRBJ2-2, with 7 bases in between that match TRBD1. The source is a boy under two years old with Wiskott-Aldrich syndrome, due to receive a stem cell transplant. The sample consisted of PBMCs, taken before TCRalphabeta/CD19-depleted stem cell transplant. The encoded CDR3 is CASRPRQGASGELFF. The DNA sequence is TGTGCCAGCAGACCAAGACAGGGAGCTTCCGGGGAGCTGTTTTTT.